This note documents a single T cell receptor beta chain sequence. The sample belongs to a study of cytomegalovirus exposure and HLA in healthy donors. CDR1 and CDR2 (germline): SGHRS, YFSETQ. V lost 1 base to trimming and J lost 3 bases, with 10 bases between them. The CDR3 has 14 residues. The PCR made use of 60 Vbeta and 13 Jbeta primers. Repertoires were generated with immunoSEQ multiplex PCR, while TCRdb's copy carries only in-frame clones and drops some. The data show fewer than 200,000 clones, with 70% to 80% seen just once and around 2.4% held by the top ten. The receptor's source is a man in his fifties or sixties in good health and CMV-seronegative. Sequenced input: PBMCs. The chain recombines TRBV5-1 with TRBJ1-1; D remains unclear. CDR3 protein: CASSLSPGYTEAFF. As DNA, the CDR3 is TGCGCCAGCAGCTTGTCTCCAGGCTACACTGAAGCTTTCTTT.